This TCR beta chain was sequenced in a study of blood T cells in healthy people across ages. General observations from the study: What prevented conclusive comparison of naive and antigen-experienced cells was that PBMCs were unsorted. Getting older went along with TCR beta diversity per million T cells dropping roughly linearly. Both higher diversity and more naive CD4+ cells marked long-lived donors when set against aged donors.

From germline, CDR1 is LGHNA and CDR2 YNFKEQ. This CDR3 is built from 15 residues. V was cut by 0 bases and J by 0 bases, with 6 bases left in between. Through a sample-barcoded 5' primer and a J-beta primer mix, a second PCR was run for roughly 6 to 12 cycles. MiXCR was run by TCRdb on the 5' RACE reads, yielding one entry per CDR3 protein. Of over 600,000 distinct CDR3 sequences in the sample, roughly two fifths were seen once. About this clonotype: What it recognizes is unknown.

Samples each yielded at least 6 micrograms of total RNA. Sequencing used blood. The sequence derives from a man older than 75 in good health. The gene calls are TRBV4-2 and TRBJ1-3; D remains ambiguous. The CDR3 region has the DNA TGTGCCAGCAGCCAAGACGGGATCTCTGGAAACACCATATATTTT. Translation gives CASSQDGISGNTIYF.